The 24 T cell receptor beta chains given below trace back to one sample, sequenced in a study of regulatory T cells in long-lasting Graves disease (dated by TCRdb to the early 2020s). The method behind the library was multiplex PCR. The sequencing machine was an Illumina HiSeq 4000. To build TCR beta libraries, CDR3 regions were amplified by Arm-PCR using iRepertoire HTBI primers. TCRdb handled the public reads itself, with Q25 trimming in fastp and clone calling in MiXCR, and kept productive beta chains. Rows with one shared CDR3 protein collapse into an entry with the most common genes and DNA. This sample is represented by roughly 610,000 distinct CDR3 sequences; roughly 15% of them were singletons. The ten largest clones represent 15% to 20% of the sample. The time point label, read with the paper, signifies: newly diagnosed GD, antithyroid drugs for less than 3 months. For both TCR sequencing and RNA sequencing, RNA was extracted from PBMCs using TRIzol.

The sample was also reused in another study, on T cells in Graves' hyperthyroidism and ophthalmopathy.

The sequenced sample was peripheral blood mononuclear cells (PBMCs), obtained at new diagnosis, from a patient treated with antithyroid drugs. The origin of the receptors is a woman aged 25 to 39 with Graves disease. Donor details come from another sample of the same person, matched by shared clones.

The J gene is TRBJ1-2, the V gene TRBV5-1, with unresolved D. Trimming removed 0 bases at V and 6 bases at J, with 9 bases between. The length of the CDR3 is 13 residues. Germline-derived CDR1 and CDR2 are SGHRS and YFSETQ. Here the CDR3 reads CASSLATRDGYTF. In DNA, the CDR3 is TGCGCCAGCAGCTTGGCCACGCGAGATGGCTACACCTTC.

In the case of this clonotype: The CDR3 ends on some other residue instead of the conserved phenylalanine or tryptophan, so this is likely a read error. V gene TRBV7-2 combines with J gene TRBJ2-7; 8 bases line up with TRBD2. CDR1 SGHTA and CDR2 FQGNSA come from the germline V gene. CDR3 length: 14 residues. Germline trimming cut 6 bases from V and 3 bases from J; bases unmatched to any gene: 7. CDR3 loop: CASRPSGGSYEQYS. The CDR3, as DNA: TGTGCCAGCAGACCGTCGGGGGGGAGCTACGAGCAGTACTCC.

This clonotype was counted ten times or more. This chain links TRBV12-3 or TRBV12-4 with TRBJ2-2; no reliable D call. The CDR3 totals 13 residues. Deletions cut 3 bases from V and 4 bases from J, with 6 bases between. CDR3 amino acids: CASSFQTTGELFF. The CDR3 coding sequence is TGTGCCAGCAGTTTCCAGACCACCGGGGAGCTGTTTTTT.

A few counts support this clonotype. As DNA, the CDR3 is TGCGCCAGCAGCCCCAGGACCAACCTCAATGAGCAGTTCTTC. Protein sequence: CASSPRTNLNEQFF. V and J are TRBV5-1 and TRBJ2-1, with no clear D. V was clipped by 4 bases and J by 6 bases, with 14 bases between them. This CDR3 is 14 amino acids long. Germline lookup yields CDR1 SGHRS and CDR2 YFSETQ.

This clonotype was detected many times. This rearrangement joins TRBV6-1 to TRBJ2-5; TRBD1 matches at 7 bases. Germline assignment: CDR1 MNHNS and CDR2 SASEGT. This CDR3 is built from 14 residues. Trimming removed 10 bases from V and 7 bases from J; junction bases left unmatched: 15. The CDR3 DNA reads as TGTGCCACAGCGGTCCCGGGACAGTTGGGGACCCAGTACTTC. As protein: CATAVPGQLGTQYF.

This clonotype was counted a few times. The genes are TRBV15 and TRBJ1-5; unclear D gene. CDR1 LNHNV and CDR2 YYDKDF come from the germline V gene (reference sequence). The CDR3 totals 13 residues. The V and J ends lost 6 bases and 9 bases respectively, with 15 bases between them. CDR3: CATSIKESLPQHF. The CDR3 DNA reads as TGTGCCACCAGTATAAAAGAAAGCCTGCCCCAGCATTTT.

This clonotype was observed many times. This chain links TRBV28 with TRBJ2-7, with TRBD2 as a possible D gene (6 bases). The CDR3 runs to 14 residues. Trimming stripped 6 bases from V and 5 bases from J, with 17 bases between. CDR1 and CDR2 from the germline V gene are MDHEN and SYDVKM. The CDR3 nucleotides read TGTGCCAGCAGGGTCGGTGGAGGGAGGAACGAGCAGTACTTC. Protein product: CASRVGGGRNEQYF. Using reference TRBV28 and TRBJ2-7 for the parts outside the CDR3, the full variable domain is DVKVTQSSRYLVKRTGEKVFLECVQDMDHENMFWYRQDPGLGLRLIYFSYDVKMKEKGDIPEGYSVSREKKERFSLILESASTNQTSMYLCASRVGGGRNEQYFGPGTRLTVT.

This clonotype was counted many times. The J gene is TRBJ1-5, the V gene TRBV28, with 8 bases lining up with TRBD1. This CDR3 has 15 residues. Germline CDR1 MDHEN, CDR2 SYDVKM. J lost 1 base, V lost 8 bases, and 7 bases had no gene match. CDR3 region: CASQGAFLSNQPQHF. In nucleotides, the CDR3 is TGTGCCAGCCAGGGGGCATTTTTAAGCAATCAGCCCCAGCATTTT. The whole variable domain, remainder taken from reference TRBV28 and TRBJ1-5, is DVKVTQSSRYLVKRTGEKVFLECVQDMDHENMFWYRQDPGLGLRLIYFSYDVKMKEKGDIPEGYSVSREKKERFSLILESASTNQTSMYLCASQGAFLSNQPQHFGDGTRLSIL.

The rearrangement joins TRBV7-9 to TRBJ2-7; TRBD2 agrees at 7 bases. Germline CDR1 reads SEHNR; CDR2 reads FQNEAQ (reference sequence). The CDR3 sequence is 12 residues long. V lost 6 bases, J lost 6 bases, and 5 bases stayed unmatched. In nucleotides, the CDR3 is TGTGCCAGCAGTCTCGGGGGGATCGAGCAGTACTTC. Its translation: CASSLGGIEQYF.

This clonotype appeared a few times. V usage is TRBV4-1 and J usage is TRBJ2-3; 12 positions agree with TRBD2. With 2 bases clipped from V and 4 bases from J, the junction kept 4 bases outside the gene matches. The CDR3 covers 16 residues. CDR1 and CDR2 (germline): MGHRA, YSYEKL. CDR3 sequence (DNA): TGCGCCAGCAGCCAAACTAGCGGGAGGCAGGCAGATACGCAGTATTTT. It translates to CASSQTSGRQADTQYF.

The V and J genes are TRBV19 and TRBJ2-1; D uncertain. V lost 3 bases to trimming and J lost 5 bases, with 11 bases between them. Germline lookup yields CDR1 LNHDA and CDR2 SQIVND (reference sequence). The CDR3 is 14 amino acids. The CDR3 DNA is TGTGCCAGTAGTATTTGGAAAGATAACAATGAGCAGTTCTTC. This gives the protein CASSIWKDNNEQFF.

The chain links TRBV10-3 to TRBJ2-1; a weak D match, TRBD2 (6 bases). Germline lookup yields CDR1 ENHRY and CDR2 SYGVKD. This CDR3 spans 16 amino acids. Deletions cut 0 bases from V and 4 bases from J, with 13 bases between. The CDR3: CAISESGTGIYNEQFF. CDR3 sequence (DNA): TGTGCCATCAGTGAGTCCGGGACTGGTATATACAATGAGCAGTTCTTC.

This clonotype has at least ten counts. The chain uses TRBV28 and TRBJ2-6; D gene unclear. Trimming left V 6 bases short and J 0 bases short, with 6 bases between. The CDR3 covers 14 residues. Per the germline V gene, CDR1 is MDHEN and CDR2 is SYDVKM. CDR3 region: CASRTPSGANVLTF. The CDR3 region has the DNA TGTGCCAGCAGGACCCCCTCTGGGGCCAACGTCCTGACTTTC.

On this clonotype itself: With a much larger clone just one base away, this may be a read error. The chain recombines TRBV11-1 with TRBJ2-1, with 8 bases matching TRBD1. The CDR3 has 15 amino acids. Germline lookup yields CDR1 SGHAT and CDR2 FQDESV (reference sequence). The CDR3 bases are TGTGCCAGCAGCTTACGGCCAGGGGGCTACAATGAGCGGTTCTTC. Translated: CASSLRPGGYNERFF. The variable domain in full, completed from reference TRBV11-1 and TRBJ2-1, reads EAEVAQSPRYKITEKSQAVAFWCDPISGHATLYWYRQILGQGPELLVQFQDESVVDDSQLPKDRFSAERLKGVDSTLKIQPAELGDSAMYLCASSLRPGGYNERFFGPGTRLTVL.

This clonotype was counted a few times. The CDR3, as DNA: TGTGCCAGTAGTGGAGTCCGTCACAATGAGCAGTTCTTC. As protein: CASSGVRHNEQFF. The gene calls are TRBV19 and TRBJ2-1, with D unresolved. The CDR3 runs 13 residues. Trimming pared 5 bases from V and 5 bases from J, leaving 10 bases between. Germline lookup yields CDR1 LNHDA and CDR2 SQIVND (reference sequence).

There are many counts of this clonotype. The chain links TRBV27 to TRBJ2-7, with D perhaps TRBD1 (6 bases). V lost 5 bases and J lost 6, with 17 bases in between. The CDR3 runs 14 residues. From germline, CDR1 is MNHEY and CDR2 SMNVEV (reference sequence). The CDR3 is CASSLGGDYSEQYF. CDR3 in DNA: TGTGCCAGCAGTCTAGGGGGAGATTATAGCGAGCAGTACTTC.

The chain's CDR3 is CASSNGYVHEQYF. As DNA, the CDR3 is TGTGCCAGCAGCAATGGATACGTCCACGAGCAGTACTTC. V is TRBV5-4 and J is TRBJ2-7, with unresolved D. Trimming shortened V by 4 bases and J by 5 bases, and 13 bases separated the two germline ends. In germline, CDR1 is SGHNT, CDR2 YYREEE (reference sequence). The CDR3 is 13 residues long.

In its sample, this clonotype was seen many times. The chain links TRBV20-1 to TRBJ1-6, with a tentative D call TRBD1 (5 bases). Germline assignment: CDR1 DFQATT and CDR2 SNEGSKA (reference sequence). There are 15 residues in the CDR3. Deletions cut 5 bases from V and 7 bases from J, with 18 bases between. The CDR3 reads CSARSGTGWNSPLHF. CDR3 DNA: TGCAGTGCTCGCTCCGGGACGGGTTGGAATTCACCCCTCCACTTT.

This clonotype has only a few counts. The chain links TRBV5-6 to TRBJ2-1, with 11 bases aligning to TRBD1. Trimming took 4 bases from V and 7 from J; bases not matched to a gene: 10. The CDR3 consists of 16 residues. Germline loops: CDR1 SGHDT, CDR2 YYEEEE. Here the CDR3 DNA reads TGTGCCAGCAGCGTGGACAGGGGGCGCATCAGGAATGAGCAGTTCTTC. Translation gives CASSVDRGRIRNEQFF.

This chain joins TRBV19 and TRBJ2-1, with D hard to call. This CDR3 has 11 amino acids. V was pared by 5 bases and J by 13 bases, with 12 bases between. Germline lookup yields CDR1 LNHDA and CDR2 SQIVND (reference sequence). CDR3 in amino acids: CASSVLSHQFF. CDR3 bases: TGTGCCAGTAGTGTACTCTCACACCAGTTCTTC. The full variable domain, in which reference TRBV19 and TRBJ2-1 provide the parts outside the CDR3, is DGGITQSPKYLFRKEGQNVTLSCEQNLNHDAMYWYRQDPGQGLRLIYYSQIVNDFQKGDIAEGYSVSREKKESFPLTVTSAQKNPTAFYLCASSVLSHQFFGPGTRLTVL.

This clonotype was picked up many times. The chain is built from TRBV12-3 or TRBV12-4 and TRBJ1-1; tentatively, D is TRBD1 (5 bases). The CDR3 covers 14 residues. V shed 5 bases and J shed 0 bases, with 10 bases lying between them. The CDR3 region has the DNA TGTGCCAGCAGTCCGGGGACGATGAACACTGAAGCTTTCTTT. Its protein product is CASSPGTMNTEAFF.

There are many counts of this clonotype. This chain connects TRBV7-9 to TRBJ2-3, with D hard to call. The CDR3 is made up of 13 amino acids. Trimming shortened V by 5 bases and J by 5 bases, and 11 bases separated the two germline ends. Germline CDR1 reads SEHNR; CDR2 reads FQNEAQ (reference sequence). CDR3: CASSPISRDTQYF. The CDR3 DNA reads TGTGCCAGCAGCCCCATTTCTAGAGATACGCAGTATTTT.

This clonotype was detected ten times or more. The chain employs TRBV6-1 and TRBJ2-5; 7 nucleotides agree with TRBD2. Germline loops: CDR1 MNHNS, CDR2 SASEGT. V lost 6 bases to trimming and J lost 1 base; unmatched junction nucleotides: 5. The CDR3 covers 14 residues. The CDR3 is CASSPGTIQETQYF. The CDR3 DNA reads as TGTGCCAGCAGCCCAGGGACTATCCAAGAGACCCAGTACTTC.

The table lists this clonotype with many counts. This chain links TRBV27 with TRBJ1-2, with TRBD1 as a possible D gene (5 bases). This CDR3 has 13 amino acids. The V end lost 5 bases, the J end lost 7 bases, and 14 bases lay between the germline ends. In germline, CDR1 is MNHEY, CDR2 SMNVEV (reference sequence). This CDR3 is CASSTSRDRGYTF. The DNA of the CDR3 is TGTGCCAGCAGTACCTCCCGGGACCGTGGCTACACCTTC.